The rows below give T cell receptor beta chains drawn from one sample of a study of CD8+ T cells in alopecia areata. The repertoire was sequenced with immunoSEQ multiplex PCR; TCRdb's copy has only in-frame clones and lacks some. This table holds around 190,000 clones, 60% found once. Sequenced here: CD4+ T cells sorted from blood, sampled at week 24, from a patient treated with tofacitinib. These receptors all come from a human donor with alopecia areata. Both conserved end residues are part of each CDR3. D genes are given only for firm matches. Clone size appears in some rows only: once, few, many, or a class for an expanded clone.

clone_size	d_call	v_call	j_call	cdr3_aa	cdr3_nt
few	.	TRBV19	TRBJ2-1	CASSNRGSYNEQFF	TGTGCCAGTAGTAACCGGGGATCCTACAATGAGCAGTTCTTC
.	TRBD1	TRBV6-5	TRBJ1-2	CASSELIWTGGFTF	TGTGCCAGCAGTGAATTAATCTGGACAGGGGGATTCACCTTC
.	.	TRBV9	TRBJ2-1	CASSVGPGGAYNEQFF	TGTGCCAGCAGCGTAGGCCCGGGGGGCGCCTACAATGAGCAGTTCTTC
.	.	TRBV4-3	TRBJ1-2	CASSQGDGDNYGYTF	TGCGCCAGCAGCCAAGGGGACGGAGATAACTATGGCTACACCTTC
.	TRBD1	TRBV27	TRBJ2-6	CASSPWTGEAGANVLTF	TGTGCCAGCAGTCCCTGGACAGGGGAGGCTGGGGCCAACGTCCTGACTTTC
few	.	TRBV7-2	TRBJ2-6	CASSLMSGANVLTF	TGTGCCAGCAGCTTAATGTCTGGGGCCAACGTCCTGACTTTC
.	TRBD2	TRBV7-8	TRBJ2-3	CASSPQTSGALTDTQYF	TGTGCCAGCAGCCCTCAGACTAGCGGGGCCCTCACAGATACGCAGTATTTT
.	.	TRBV29-1	TRBJ2-7	CSVALSSGQHYEQYF	TGCAGCGTAGCTCTGTCGTCGGGGCAACACTACGAGCAGTACTTC
.	.	TRBV27	TRBJ2-7	CASSLIGGYSYEQYF	TGTGCCAGCAGTTTAATCGGCGGTTACTCCTACGAGCAGTACTTC
.	.	TRBV11-1	TRBJ2-5	CASSFGETQYF	TGTGCCAGCAGCTTCGGAGAGACCCAGTACTTC
once	.	TRBV5-1	TRBJ1-6	CASSLEADNSPLHF	TGCGCCAGCAGCTTGGAAGCAGATAATTCACCCCTCCACTTT
.	.	TRBV6-1	TRBJ1-5	CASSGPGVNNQPQHF	TGTGCCAGCAGCGGACCAGGGGTAAACAATCAGCCCCAGCATTTT
.	.	TRBV30	TRBJ2-6	CARTGINSGANVLTF	TGTGCCCGTACAGGGATCAACTCTGGGGCCAACGTCCTGACTTTC
.	TRBD1	TRBV10-3	TRBJ1-6	CAISESLGQPNSPLHF	TGTGCCATCAGTGAGTCATTGGGACAGCCTAATTCACCCCTCCACTTT
.	TRBD1	TRBV7-3	TRBJ1-1	CASSRDRNTEAFF	TGTGCCAGCAGCCGGGACAGGAACACTGAAGCTTTCTTT
.	.	TRBV29-1	TRBJ2-3	CSVEGGADTQYF	TGCAGCGTTGAAGGTGGAGCAGATACGCAGTATTTT
.	.	TRBV6-5	TRBJ1-1	CASSYDGNTEAFF	TGTGCCAGCAGTTATGACGGGAACACTGAAGCTTTCTTT
.	.	TRBV6-5	TRBJ2-7	CASRPPQPSYEQYF	TGTGCCAGCAGGCCCCCCCAGCCCTCCTACGAGCAGTACTTC
.	.	TRBV5-1	TRBJ2-2	CASSLGGNTGELFF	TGCGCCAGCAGCTTAGGGGGAAACACCGGGGAGCTGTTTTTT
.	TRBD1	TRBV6-5	TRBJ2-2	CASSYSIGRGPGELFF	TGTGCCAGCAGTTACTCGATAGGCAGGGGGCCCGGGGAGCTGTTTTTT
few	.	TRBV30	TRBJ2-1	CAWIVGFRQFF	TGTGCCTGGATCGTCGGATTTAGGCAGTTCTTC
.	.	TRBV13	TRBJ1-1	CASSFRTGNTEAFF	TGTGCCAGCAGCTTTAGGACGGGAAACACTGAAGCTTTCTTT
.	.	TRBV20-1	TRBJ2-3	CSARQSTQYF	TGCAGTGCTAGACAGTCGACGCAGTATTTT
.	.	TRBV30	TRBJ1-6	CAWSVLSSPLHF	TGTGCCTGGAGTGTACTAAGTTCACCCCTCCACTTT
.	.	TRBV29-1	TRBJ1-1	CSVFSGNTEAFF	TGCAGCGTTTTTTCAGGGAACACTGAAGCTTTCTTT
.	TRBD1	TRBV19	TRBJ2-7	CASSIQGAETYEQYF	TGTGCCAGTAGTATCCAGGGGGCCGAAACCTACGAGCAGTACTTC
few	.	TRBV7-8	TRBJ1-4	CASSRLPTNEKLFF	TGTGCCAGCAGCCGTCTACCAACTAATGAAAAACTGTTTTTT
.	.	TRBV30	TRBJ2-2	CAWEKGQKLFF	TGTGCCTGGGAGAAAGGACAGAAACTGTTTTTT
.	.	TRBV29-1	TRBJ2-2	CSVYEYTGELFF	TGCAGCGTTTACGAGTACACCGGGGAGCTGTTTTTT
.	.	TRBV27	TRBJ1-2	CASSLTFRQAAHGYTF	TGTGCCAGCAGTTTAACCTTTAGACAGGCAGCACATGGCTACACCTTC
few	.	TRBV6-5	TRBJ1-4	CASNSPGEKLFF	TGTGCCAGCAACAGCCCCGGGGAAAAACTGTTTTTT
.	.	TRBV7-6	TRBJ2-1	CASSLVKGYNEQFF	TGTGCCAGCAGCTTAGTCAAGGGTTACAATGAGCAGTTCTTC
.	.	TRBV30	TRBJ2-3	CAWSPILVADTQYF	TGTGCCTGGAGTCCCATCTTAGTAGCAGATACGCAGTATTTT
.	.	TRBV30	TRBJ1-2	CAWTVFQGLNYGYTF	TGTGCCTGGACTGTGTTCCAGGGCCTTAACTATGGCTACACCTTC
few	.	TRBV29-1	TRBJ1-2	CSVVSLNYGYTF	TGCAGCGTTGTTTCCCTGAACTATGGCTACACCTTC
few	.	TRBV11-2	TRBJ2-1	CASSLDSTIEQFF	TGTGCCAGCAGCTTGGATAGTACGATCGAGCAGTTCTTC
.	.	TRBV29-1	TRBJ2-5	CSVATQETQYF	TGCAGCGTTGCAACGCAAGAGACCCAGTACTTC
few	.	TRBV2	TRBJ2-1	CASMLLDEQFF	TGTGCCAGCATGCTTTTGGATGAGCAGTTCTTC